The rows below give T cell receptor beta chains drawn from one sample of a study of T cell repertoires in cytomegalovirus infection. TCRdb ran MiXCR on the reads and lists one entry per CDR3 protein. The repertoire holds 490,000 or so distinct CDR3 sequences, with 10% to 12% as singletons. Sequenced sample: PBMCs. These receptors were obtained from a human donor in good health (CMV status not recorded). Some clones in this sample may be carry-over from other donors' samples. Each CDR3 is given with its conserved first and last residue. A D gene is named only where the DNA matches it firmly. Where a row states a size, it is once, few, many or the class of an expanded clone; other rows omit it.

V	D	size	J	DNA	CDR3
TRBV5-1	TRBD1	many	TRBJ1-5	TGCGCCAGCAGCCCGGAAGGACAGGGAGAACAGCCCCAGCATTTT	CASSPEGQGEQPQHF
TRBV24-1	.	.	TRBJ2-2	TGTGCCACCAGTGAATCCGGGACCGCCAAGGGGGAGCTGTTTTTT	CATSESGTAKGELFF
TRBV5-1	TRBD2	.	TRBJ2-5	TGCGCCAGCAGCTGCCGGCCGTCTCTGGCGGGGGGTTTACAAGAGACCCAGTACTTC	CASSCRPSLAGGLQETQYF
TRBV20-1	.	many	TRBJ1-1	TGCAGTGCCCAGATGGGGCCCGGGGGCCGGGTTACTGAAGCTTTCTTT	CSAQMGPGGRVTEAFF
TRBV12-3/TRBV12-4	.	many	TRBJ2-3	TGTGCCAGCAGGCTGAGACCAGATACGCAGTATTTT	CASRLRPDTQYF
TRBV6-1	.	few	TRBJ1-1	TGTGCCAGCACCACGGGCACTGAAGCTTTCTTT	CASTTGTEAFF
TRBV7-9	TRBD2	many	TRBJ2-1	TGTGCCAGCAGCTTCCCACTAGCGGATGAGCAGTTCTTC	CASSFPLADEQFF
TRBV28	.	many	TRBJ2-1	TGTGCCAGCAGTTTAACAGATGCTTACAATGAGCAGTTCTTC	CASSLTDAYNEQFF
TRBV27	TRBD1	many	TRBJ2-7	TGTGCCAGCAGTTCCGGGACAGCATCCTACGAGCAGTACTTC	CASSSGTASYEQYF
TRBV7-9	.	few	TRBJ2-1	TGTGCCAGCAGCTTATCCCACCCGCAGTTCTTC	CASSLSHPQFF